This TCR beta chain stems from a study of CD8 T cells in ankylosing spondylitis. This clonotype appeared many times. Its antigen is unidentified. The CDR3 loop spans 20 amino acids. V shed 0 bases, J shed 10 bases, and the junction held 19 bases outside the gene matches. Germline V CDR1 and CDR2: ENHRY, SYGVKD. Study results and limitations: Disease-linked clones, CD8+, were relatively rare in peripheral blood. Reactive arthritis synovial fluid and blood previously showed some of these motif variants.

In making TCR beta libraries, quantitative 5'-RACE with molecular barcodes was used. Using its own MiXCR run on the 5' RACE reads, TCRdb lists one record per CDR3 protein. The sample yields more than 250,000 distinct CDR3 sequences, roughly 11% seen once. The chain combines TRBV10-3 with TRBJ2-1; 12 bases match TRBD2. Input material: blood, either unsorted or a sorted T cell fraction (not recorded which). The receptor comes from a female donor with ankylosing spondylitis or in good health (not recorded which). The CDR3 sequence: CAISESTSGRAAGILREQFF. CDR3 bases: TGTGCCATCAGTGAGTCGACTAGCGGGAGAGCGGCCGGTATACTACGAGAGCAGTTCTTC.